This entry lists 18 T cell receptor beta chains sequenced from one sample in a study of T-cell reconstitution after alpha-beta-depleted transplantation in children. Unique molecular identifiers were used to barcode this TCRbeta library. TCRdb redid the calling of the PCR reads with MiXCR, one entry per CDR3 protein. The table includes roughly 790,000 distinct CDR3 sequences, approximately 15% detected once. Sequencing was performed on PBMCs, mostly from graft donor cells, taken 360 days after TCRalphabeta/CD19-depleted stem cell transplant. Receptors originate from a male patient younger than 18 who had a stem cell transplant for acute lymphoblastic leukemia, so the T cells may come from the graft donor.

This clonotype was picked up a small number of times. The chain is built from TRBV5-1 and TRBJ2-3, with 16 bases aligning to TRBD2. Germline values: CDR1 SGHRS, CDR2 YFSETQ. The CDR3 runs to 20 residues. Trimming at V came to 0 bases and at J to 4 bases, leaving 11 bases not matched to a gene. In DNA form, the CDR3 reads TGCGCCAGCAGCTTGGTTCCCCCGGGACTAGCGGGAGGGACCGCAGATACGCAGTATTTT. Its translation: CASSLVPPGLAGGTADTQYF.

This clonotype came up a few times. The chain couples TRBV5-1 to TRBJ2-7; D unclear. Germline V gene sequence: CDR1 SGHRS, CDR2 YFSETQ. CDR3 length: 14 amino acids. V was clipped by 0 bases and J by 3 bases, with 10 bases between them. Here the CDR3 reads CASSLGRLNYEQYF. The CDR3 DNA follows: TGCGCCAGCAGCTTGGGACGCCTAAACTACGAGCAGTACTTC. The complete variable domain, with remaining parts taken from reference TRBV5-1 and TRBJ2-7, reads KAGVTQTPRYLIKTRGQQVTLSCSPISGHRSVSWYQQTPGQGLQFLFEYFSETQRNKGNFPGRFSGRQFSNSRSEMNVSTLELGDSALYLCASSLGRLNYEQYFGPGTRLTVT.

The chain recombines TRBV12-3 or TRBV12-4 with TRBJ2-7; TRBD2 agrees at 7 bases. The CDR3 extends over 17 amino acids. V lost 3 bases to trimming and J lost 2 bases; unmatched junction nucleotides: 13. CDR3 sequence reads: CASSFDSIGRSAYEQYF. The CDR3 bases are TGTGCCAGCAGTTTCGACTCGATCGGGAGGTCCGCCTACGAGCAGTACTTC.

This chain joins TRBV12-3 or TRBV12-4 and TRBJ2-1; perhaps D is TRBD1 or TRBD2 (5 bases each). This CDR3 is 12 amino acids long. Trimming took 10 bases from V and 9 from J, leaving 16 bases between them. CDR3 sequence reads: CATRGSSIEQFF. Written as DNA, the CDR3 is TGTGCCACTCGGGGCAGTTCCATTGAGCAGTTCTTC.

This clonotype occurred a few times. The chain has TRBV4-2 and TRBJ2-5; 11 bases match TRBD2. The CDR3 length is 18 residues. CDR1 and CDR2 from the germline V gene are LGHNA and YNFKEQ. V gave up 1 base and J gave up 0 bases; unmatched junction bases: 7. CDR3 nucleotide sequence: TGTGCCAGCAGCCAAGGGTTTGGGACTAGCGGAAACCAAGAGACCCAGTACTTC. This sequence encodes CASSQGFGTSGNQETQYF.

In its sample, this clonotype was seen many times. This chain uses TRBV3-1 with TRBJ2-3, with 12 bases fitting TRBD2. Germline V gene data show CDR1 as LGHDT and CDR2 as YNNKEL (reference sequence). J lost 4 bases, V lost 3 bases, and 5 bases had no gene match. This CDR3 is built from 16 residues. This CDR3 is CASSQGLAGGADTQYF. CDR3 nucleotides: TGTGCCAGCAGCCAGGGACTAGCGGGCGGAGCAGATACGCAGTATTTT.

The CDR3 DNA sequence: TGTGCCATCAGTGAGTCGAAGAGAGGGCCCTTTGAGTCCTACGAGCAGTACTTC. The encoded protein is CAISESKRGPFESYEQYF. The chain couples TRBV10-3 to TRBJ2-7; TRBD2 might be the D (5 bases). CDR3 length: 18 residues. V gave up 0 bases and J gave up 1 base, with 19 bases separating them. Germline assignment: CDR1 ENHRY and CDR2 SYGVKD.

The V and J genes are TRBV12-3 or TRBV12-4 and TRBJ1-2; the match to TRBD1 covers 7 bases. Trimming at V came to 10 bases and at J to 4 bases, leaving 18 bases not matched to a gene. This CDR3 has 16 residues. The CDR3 here is CAISTLRQGHFYGYTF. The CDR3 coding sequence is TGTGCCATCTCTACCTTGCGACAGGGCCATTTCTATGGCTACACCTTC.

The chain has TRBV6-2 or TRBV6-3 and TRBJ2-7; D is undetermined. The CDR3 spans 11 residues. V dropped 5 bases and J dropped 6 bases, with 8 bases sitting between them. The germline gives CDR1 MNHEY, CDR2 SVGEGT. The CDR3, as DNA: TGTGCCAGCAGTCAGAGTTTCGAGCAGTACTTC. As protein: CASSQSFEQYF.

This clonotype was recorded at least ten times. The genes are TRBV27 and TRBJ2-1; D is ambiguous. Germline CDR1 is MNHEY and CDR2 is SMNVEV (reference sequence). The CDR3 has 14 amino acids. V was shortened by 6 bases and J by 3 bases, with 12 bases between the two germline ends. The CDR3 DNA reads TGTGCCAGCAGGGACCAAAGATACTACAATGAGCAGTTCTTC. Encoded protein: CASRDQRYYNEQFF.

This clonotype has just a few counts. This chain connects TRBV12-3 or TRBV12-4 to TRBJ2-2, with 10 positions matching TRBD2. J lost 6 bases, V lost 3 bases, and 7 bases had no gene match. The CDR3 is 16 amino acids. CDR3 sequence reads: CASSFRASGRSGELFF. DNA for the CDR3: TGTGCCAGCAGTTTTCGGGCTAGCGGGAGATCCGGGGAGCTGTTTTTT.

The chain combines TRBV3-1 with TRBJ2-1, with D tentatively TRBD1 or TRBD2 (6 bases each). CDR3 length equals 15 residues. The germline V and J ends were trimmed by 3 bases and 3 bases, with 12 bases remaining between them. Germline V gene lookup returns CDR1 LGHDT and CDR2 YNNKEL (reference sequence). The CDR3 sequence: CASSHDGGRYNEQFF. CDR3 nucleotide sequence: TGTGCCAGCAGCCACGACGGGGGCCGCTACAATGAGCAGTTCTTC.

This clonotype was seen more than once but under ten times. The chain employs TRBV27 and TRBJ2-3; 8 nucleotides agree with TRBD2. CDR3 size: 17 residues. In germline, CDR1 is MNHEY, CDR2 SMNVEV (reference sequence). Germline trimming cut 3 bases from V and 2 bases from J; bases unmatched to any gene: 10. Here the CDR3 reads CASSLVAGPLLTDTQYF. DNA for the CDR3: TGTGCCAGCAGTTTGGTAGCGGGACCCCTGCTCACAGATACGCAGTATTTT.

Ten or more counts support this clonotype. The chain recombines TRBV7-8 with TRBJ2-3; weak D call: TRBD2 (6 bases). Between the trimmed V and J ends, which lost 0 bases and 3 bases, there was a span of 13 bases. CDR1 and CDR2 from the germline V gene are SGHVS and FQNEAQ. CDR3 length equals 16 residues. CDR3 loop: CASSLARAGRTDTQYF. The CDR3 bases are TGTGCCAGCAGCTTAGCGCGGGCGGGACGGACAGATACGCAGTATTTT. Looking up the rest from reference TRBV7-8 and TRBJ2-3 gives the full variable domain: GAGVSQSPRYKVAKRGQDVALRCDPISGHVSLFWYQQALGQGPEFLTYFQNEAQLDKSGLPSDRFFAERPEGSVSTLKIQRTQQEDSAVYLCASSLARAGRTDTQYFGPGTRLTVL.

The chain employs TRBV5-1 and TRBJ2-4; 8 bases agree with TRBD2. There are 19 residues in the CDR3. Trimming at V came to 5 bases and at J to 0 bases, leaving 16 bases not matched to a gene. Germline V lookup: CDR1 SGHRS, CDR2 YFSETQ. This CDR3 is CASSSWPLLAELAKNIQYF. DNA of the CDR3: TGCGCCAGCAGTTCCTGGCCTCTACTAGCGGAACTAGCCAAAAACATTCAGTACTTC. Using reference TRBV5-1 and TRBJ2-4 for the parts outside the CDR3, the full variable domain is KAGVTQTPRYLIKTRGQQVTLSCSPISGHRSVSWYQQTPGQGLQFLFEYFSETQRNKGNFPGRFSGRQFSNSRSEMNVSTLELGDSALYLCASSSWPLLAELAKNIQYFGAGTRLSVL.

This clonotype showed up just a few times. Relative to the germline gene, one junction end is altered; a read error may explain this. The chain combines TRBV7-9 with TRBJ2-7, with a tentative D call TRBD2 (6 bases). Germline V lookup: CDR1 SEHNR, CDR2 FQNEAQ (reference sequence). This CDR3 contains 13 residues. CDR3 amino acids: CASSLTGLGTSAF. The CDR3 DNA is TGTGCCAGCAGCTTAACCGGGTTGGGGACTTCGGCCTTC.

The chain uses TRBV21-1 and TRBJ1-5. TRBV21-1 is recorded as a pseudogene. This CDR3 is 13 amino acids long. DNA of the CDR3: TGTGCCAGCAGCAAAGGGGGATCTCAGCCCCAGCATTTT. Translation: CASSKGGSQPQHF.

This clonotype was seen more than once but under ten times. The genes are TRBV6-5 and TRBJ2-7; perhaps TRBD1 as D (5 bases). CDR3 length equals 15 residues. Trimming left V 0 bases short and J 9 bases short, with 18 bases between. CDR1 is MNHEY, CDR2 SVGAGI, per germline. The CDR3, as DNA: TGTGCCAGCAGTTACTCGCAGGGCGTTCGAGCAGGGCAGTACTTC. Encoded protein: CASSYSQGVRAGQYF.